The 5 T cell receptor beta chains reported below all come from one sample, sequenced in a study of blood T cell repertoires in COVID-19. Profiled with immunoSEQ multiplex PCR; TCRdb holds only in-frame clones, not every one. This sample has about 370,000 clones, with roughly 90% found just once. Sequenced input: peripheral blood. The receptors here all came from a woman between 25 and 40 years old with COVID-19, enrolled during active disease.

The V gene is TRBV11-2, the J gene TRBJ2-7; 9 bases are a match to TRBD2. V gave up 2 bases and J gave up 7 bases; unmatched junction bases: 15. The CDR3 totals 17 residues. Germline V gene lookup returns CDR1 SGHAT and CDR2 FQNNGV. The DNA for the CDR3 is TGTGCCAGCAGCTTAATTCGATCGTCTAGCGGGACTGTGGAGCAGTACTTC. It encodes CASSLIRSSSGTVEQYF.

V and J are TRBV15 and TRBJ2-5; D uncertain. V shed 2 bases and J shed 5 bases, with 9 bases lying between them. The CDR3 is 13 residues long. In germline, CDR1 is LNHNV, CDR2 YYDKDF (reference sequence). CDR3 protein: CATSRKQPETQYF. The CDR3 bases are TGTGCCACCAGCAGAAAGCAACCGGAGACCCAGTACTTC.

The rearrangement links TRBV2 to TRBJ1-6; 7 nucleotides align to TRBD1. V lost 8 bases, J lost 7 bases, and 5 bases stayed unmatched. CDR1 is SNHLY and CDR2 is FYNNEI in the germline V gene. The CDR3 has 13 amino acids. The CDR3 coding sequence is TGTGCCAGCGGGGGACAGTGGAATTCACCCCTCCACTTT. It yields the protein CASGGQWNSPLHF.

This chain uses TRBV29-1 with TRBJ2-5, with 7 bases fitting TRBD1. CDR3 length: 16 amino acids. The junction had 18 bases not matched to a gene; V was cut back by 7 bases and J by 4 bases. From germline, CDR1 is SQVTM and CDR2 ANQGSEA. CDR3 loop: CSGGRIVLTGIETQYF. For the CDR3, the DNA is TGCAGCGGAGGTCGAATAGTCCTGACAGGGATAGAGACCCAGTACTTC.

The CDR3 DNA sequence: TGTGCCAGCAGTGAACTGACGGGCTATAATTCACCCCTCCACTTT. It specifies CASSELTGYNSPLHF. V usage is TRBV27 and J usage is TRBJ1-6; D remains unclear. Germline assignment: CDR1 MNHEY and CDR2 SMNVEV (reference sequence). V lost 5 bases and J 3 bases, leaving 11 bases between the germline ends. This CDR3 is 15 amino acids long.